This TCR beta chain is from a study of response to subunit inactivated influenza vaccine. As to this clonotype: Its matching antigen is unknown.

TCRdb recomputed calls from the RT-PCR reads with MiXCR, one row per CDR3 protein. The sample shows about 700,000 distinct CDR3 sequences, roughly 15% of them seen only once. The trim removed 6 bases at V and 6 bases at J, leaving 6 bases unmatched. The CDR3 is 13 residues long. Germline lookup yields CDR1 DFQATT and CDR2 SNEGSKA (reference sequence). Findings and caveats of the study: A suggestion made by the authors is that each seasonal influenza vaccination recruits few new T cells.

This receptor was identified in a man in his fifties who received an inactivated influenza vaccine. The sample consisted of PBMCs from blood, taken around 15 days before vaccination. The genes are TRBV20-1 and TRBJ2-7; TRBD1 matches 12 bases. CDR3 sequence (DNA): TGCAGTGCCACCGGGACAGGGGGCTTCGAGCAGTACTTC. Its protein product is CSATGTGGFEQYF.